Many counts were recorded for the clone carrying this T cell receptor beta chain. The antigen is unknown. Exclusions: uncontrolled infection, other autoimmune disease, pregnancy, lactation. The sample is drawn from a study of T cells in Graves' hyperthyroidism and ophthalmopathy. Regarding the study as a whole: Blood samples included most of the expanded thyroid clonotypes exceeding 0.001.

It was RNA transcripts that yielded the amplified TCR beta CDR3 regions. HTBI primers drove first-round RT-PCR of the TCR CDR3. TCRdb redid the calling of the multiplex PCR reads with MiXCR, one entry per CDR3 protein. Altogether around 580,000 distinct CDR3 sequences are present, roughly 17% being singletons, with the ten largest covering 15% to 20%. Germline CDR1 and CDR2: SGHAT and FQNNGV. CDR3 length: 14 amino acids. V shed 8 bases and J 6 bases; nucleotides not matched to a gene: 7. The TCR comes from a woman younger than 35 with Graves' hyperthyroidism. Material: blood. V and J are TRBV11-2 and TRBJ2-1, with 10 bases that match TRBD2. The CDR3 nucleotides are TGTGCCAGCCGGTTGGCTAGCGGGAGCAATGAGCAGTTCTTC. This translates into CASRLASGSNEQFF.